Reported below is one T cell receptor beta chain. Its cognate antigen is unknown. Primers: 60 Vbeta forward and 13 Jbeta reverse. Sequenced by immunoSEQ multiplex PCR; TCRdb stores in-frame clones only, minus some. The sample records 65,000 to 85,000 clones, just over 85% being singletons. The data were obtained in a study of cytomegalovirus exposure and HLA in healthy donors. Overall study results and limits: Follow-up analysis later connected one missense variant in DCLRE1C with trimming of TCR beta V- and J-genes. It was shown in a later analysis that HLA-associated TCR beta chains were more clonally expanded than other, equally common chains.

Trimming shortened V by 3 bases and J by 8 bases, and 16 bases separated the two germline ends. Germline V gene sequence: CDR1 MDHEN, CDR2 SYDVKM. The length of the CDR3 is 14 residues. The source material was PBMCs. The receptor's source is a woman in her twenties or thirties in good health and CMV-seronegative. V is TRBV28 and J is TRBJ1-2, with a possible D match to TRBD1 (5 bases). Here the CDR3 DNA reads TGTGCCAGCAGTTTGGGGGGGTCCCTTAGGGGCTACACCTTC. Translating gives CASSLGGSLRGYTF.